What follows are 13 T cell receptor beta chains derived from one specimen sequenced in a study of CD8 T cells in ankylosing spondylitis. TCRdb passed the 5' RACE reads through MiXCR, listing each CDR3 protein once. Among approximately 140,000 distinct CDR3 sequences listed, about 42% were seen once. The sample consisted of synovial fluid, either unsorted or a sorted T cell fraction (not recorded which). The receptor set was obtained from a male donor with ankylosing spondylitis.

In its sample, this clonotype was seen a few times. The chain couples TRBV5-1 to TRBJ1-5; tentative D call: TRBD1 (5 bases). CDR3 length equals 14 residues. Germline V lookup: CDR1 SGHRS, CDR2 YFSETQ. V was shortened by 4 bases and J by 1 base, with 9 bases between the two germline ends. CDR3 coding DNA: TGCGCCAGCAGCCCGGGACTGAGCAATCAGCCCCAGCATTTT. It specifies CASSPGLSNQPQHF.

The rearrangement links TRBV11-2 to TRBJ2-7; 13 bases are shared with TRBD2. Looked up from germline, CDR1 is SGHAT and CDR2 is FQNNGV. The trim removed 0 bases at V and 0 bases at J, leaving 5 bases unmatched. The CDR3 covers 18 residues. The CDR3 loop reads CASSLDVRTSGSSYEQYF. CDR3 sequence (DNA): TGTGCCAGCAGCTTAGACGTTAGGACTAGCGGGAGCTCCTACGAGCAGTACTTC. Together with reference TRBV11-2 and TRBJ2-7, the CDR3 gives the full variable domain: EAGVAQSPRYKIIEKRQSVAFWCNPISGHATLYWYQQILGQGPKLLIQFQNNGVVDDSQLPKDRFSAERLKGVDSTLKIQPAKLEDSAVYLCASSLDVRTSGSSYEQYFGPGTRLTVT.

This clonotype was observed many times. The gene calls are TRBV5-1 and TRBJ2-7; tentatively, D is TRBD1 or TRBD2 (6 bases each). V was trimmed by 3 bases and J by 4 bases, leaving 17 bases between them. CDR3 length equals 15 residues. Germline CDR1 is SGHRS and CDR2 is YFSETQ. In nucleotides, the CDR3 is TGCGCCAGCAGCTGGGGGGACATCTCCCTGTACGAGCAGTACTTC. Its translation: CASSWGDISLYEQYF.

The chain recombines TRBV30 with TRBJ2-5; 8 bases match TRBD1. This CDR3 contains 14 residues. V was clipped by 5 bases and J by 5 bases; unmatched bases: 10. Germline values: CDR1 GTSNPN, CDR2 SVGIG (reference sequence). The CDR3 DNA sequence: TGTGCCTGGTGGATCCAGGGGGCTAGGGAGACCCAGTACTTC. The encoded protein is CAWWIQGARETQYF.

The rearrangement links TRBV6-2 or TRBV6-3 to TRBJ2-4; tentative D call: TRBD1 (5 bases). V was clipped by 2 bases and J by 2 bases, with 19 bases between them. This CDR3 contains 18 residues. In germline, CDR1 is MNHEY, CDR2 SVGEGT. The CDR3 here is CASSYDYRLRFSKNIQYF. DNA of the CDR3: TGTGCCAGCAGTTACGATTACAGGTTGAGGTTTTCCAAAAACATTCAGTACTTC.

The chain recombines TRBV11-3 with TRBJ2-7; 7 bases match TRBD1. The germline gives CDR1 SGHNT, CDR2 YENEEA. The CDR3 has 11 residues. With V trimmed by 3 bases and J by 7 bases, 0 bases remained unmatched. The CDR3 DNA follows: TGTGCCAGCAGCTTGACAGGGGAGCAGTACTTC. Translating gives CASSLTGEQYF.

The chain couples TRBV3-1 to TRBJ2-5, with 7 bases lining up with TRBD2. V was clipped by 1 base and J by 5 bases; unmatched bases: 7. This CDR3 is 15 amino acids long. Germline V gene lookup returns CDR1 LGHDT and CDR2 YNNKEL (reference sequence). CDR3 in DNA: TGTGCCAGCAGCCAAGTGCAGCGGGGCTGGGAGACCCAGTACTTC. Encoded protein: CASSQVQRGWETQYF.

The rearrangement links TRBV25-1 to TRBJ1-2; 9 nucleotides align to TRBD1. The CDR3 covers 17 residues. Germline CDR1 is MGHDK and CDR2 is SYGVNS. The J segment lost 3 bases and the V segment lost 2 bases, leaving 10 bases of the junction unmatched. The CDR3 spells CASSEISPQGADYGYTF. For the CDR3, the DNA is TGTGCCAGCAGTGAAATCTCACCACAGGGGGCAGACTATGGCTACACCTTC.

This clonotype turned up a few times. The J gene is TRBJ2-1, the V gene TRBV5-1, with D perhaps TRBD2 (7 bases). The CDR3 totals 15 residues. V gave up 4 bases and J gave up 4 bases, with 15 bases separating them. CDR1 SGHRS and CDR2 YFSETQ come from the germline V gene. CDR3 coding DNA: TGCGCCAGCAGCCCGATTGGGGGGGCGTACAATGAGCAGTTCTTC. Protein: CASSPIGGAYNEQFF.

This chain links TRBV7-2 with TRBJ2-7; 7 nucleotides agree with TRBD2. J was trimmed by 9 bases and V by 5 bases; bases with no gene match: 7. Germline CDR1 SGHTA, CDR2 FQGNSA. CDR3 length: 12 amino acids. The CDR3 bases are TGTGCCAGCAGCCCGACGGGGGGACCGCAGTACTTC. It translates to CASSPTGGPQYF.

V is TRBV4-1 and J is TRBJ1-2; perhaps TRBD1 as D (6 bases). CDR3 length: 16 residues. Germline CDR1 is MGHRA and CDR2 is YSYEKL. The V gene lost 6 bases and the J gene lost 4 bases, with 21 bases spanning the gap. The CDR3 nucleotides read TGCGCCAGCAGAACAGGGAGGGGAAGGAGGAGCTATGGCTACACCTTC. Residues: CASRTGRGRRSYGYTF.

This clonotype was counted ten times or more. The rearrangement uses TRBV13 and TRBJ2-1, with 12 bases aligning to TRBD2. The CDR3 consists of 16 residues. The V and J ends lost 0 bases and 9 bases, in that order; junction bases with no gene match: 6. Germline V CDR1 and CDR2: PRHDT, FYEKMQ (reference sequence). Here the CDR3 DNA reads TGTGCCAGCAGCTTAGGGTCTAGCGGGGGGGCCGGTGAGCAGTTCTTC. Its translation is CASSLGSSGGAGEQFF.

This clonotype is termed medium-sized. The V call is TRBV12-3 or TRBV12-4, the J call TRBJ2-3, with 16 bases matching TRBD2. CDR3 length: 18 residues. J was trimmed by 0 bases and V by 6 bases; bases with no gene match: 6. The CDR3 nucleotides are TGTGCCAGCAGCTCAGGGACTAGCGGGAGGGCGAGCACAGATACGCAGTATTTT. This encodes CASSSGTSGRASTDTQYF.